A selection of T cell receptor beta chains follows, all from one sample in a study of T cell repertoires in cytomegalovirus infection. Using its own MiXCR run on the reads, TCRdb lists one record per CDR3 protein. Of some 350,000 distinct CDR3 sequences listed, just under 35% are singletons. No antigen has been assigned to these receptors. The sample consisted of cultured PBMCs, taken from culture after CMV antigen stimulation. The receptors shown here come from a human donor in good health (CMV status not recorded). Some clones in this sample may be carry-over from other donors' samples. CDR3s include the opening cysteine and the closing phenylalanine or tryptophan. The order of the fields is V gene, clone size, J gene, CDR3 length, D gene, CDR3 protein, CDR3 DNA. The D gene is left open where the match is weak. Rows give clone size only sometimes, using once, few, many, or a class for an expanded clone.

>TRBV7-2|few|TRBJ2-5|15|TRBD1
CASSPRGTGRETQYF
TGTGCCAGCAGCCCCCGGGGGACAGGGAGGGAGACCCAGTACTTC
>TRBV7-2|-|TRBJ2-3|15|-
CASSPHGGLADTQYF
TGTGCCAGCAGCCCACACGGGGGCTTAGCGGATACGCAGTATTTT
>TRBV6-2/TRBV6-3|few|TRBJ2-1|15|TRBD1
CASSPGQLRYNEQFF
TGTGCCAGCAGTCCGGGACAGCTTCGCTACAATGAGCAGTTCTTC
>TRBV5-5|-|TRBJ2-3|14|-
CASMWDLSTDTQYF
TGTGCCAGCATGTGGGACCTTAGCACAGATACGCAGTATTTT
>TRBV12-3/TRBV12-4|few|TRBJ1-3|14|-
CASRSSPGVNTIYF
TGTGCCAGCAGATCCTCTCCAGGGGTGAACACCATATATTTT
>TRBV19|-|TRBJ1-1|14|-
CASSPRTFSIEAFF
TGTGCCAGTAGTCCCCGGACCTTTAGTATAGAAGCTTTCTTT
>TRBV20-1|-|TRBJ1-1|12|-
CSACQYGTEAFF
TGCAGTGCTTGTCAGTATGGCACTGAAGCTTTCTTT
>TRBV29-1|few|TRBJ1-2|13|-
CSVDSSYRYGYTF
TGCAGCGTTGATTCCTCCTACCGATATGGCTACACCTTC
>TRBV6-5|-|TRBJ1-4|14|-
CASSYSVQGEKLFF
TGTGCCAGCAGTTACTCAGTACAGGGTGAAAAACTGTTTTTT
>TRBV7-2|few|TRBJ2-7|16|-
CASSLTLPDGVYEQYF
TGTGCCAGCAGCTTAACCCTCCCAGACGGGGTTTACGAGCAGTACTTC
>TRBV6-5|few|TRBJ1-1|13|TRBD1
CASSQQGWTEAFF
TGTGCCAGCAGTCAACAGGGGTGGACTGAAGCTTTCTTT
>TRBV12-3/TRBV12-4|-|TRBJ1-1|15|TRBD1
CASSSGQGLYSEAFF
TGTGCCAGCAGTTCGGGACAGGGGCTTTACTCTGAAGCTTTCTTT